The 19 T cell receptor beta chains in this list originate from one sample, sequenced in a study of identical twins. TCRdb reanalysed the 5' RACE reads using MiXCR and keeps one entry per CDR3 protein. The sample carries around 490,000 distinct CDR3 sequences, 20% to 25% recorded once. These same records also appear under a second study, on yellow fever vaccine responses in identical twins.

The sample taken for sequencing was CD4+ T cells sorted from blood. Receptor source: a woman in her late teens or twenties in good health.

The chain recombines TRBV20-1 with TRBJ2-1; TRBD2 agrees at 8 bases. Germline V gene data show CDR1 as DFQATT and CDR2 as SNEGSKA (reference sequence). This CDR3 contains 14 residues. The junction had 15 bases not matched to a gene; V was cut back by 8 bases and J by 9 bases. The CDR3 sequence: CSSGGAGAGSEQFF. For the CDR3, the DNA is TGCAGTTCGGGGGGGGCCGGGGCAGGGAGTGAGCAGTTCTTC.

This chain connects TRBV12-3 or TRBV12-4 to TRBJ2-3, with D possibly matching TRBD1 (6 bases). Trimming took 6 bases from V and 3 from J, leaving 16 bases between them. The CDR3 contains 15 residues. The CDR3 sequence is CASSTLDSLTDTQYF. DNA of the CDR3: TGTGCCAGCAGCACCTTGGACAGTTTAACAGATACGCAGTATTTT.

The V and J genes are TRBV2 and TRBJ2-7; 7 positions agree with TRBD2. This CDR3 region has 15 residues. V lost 1 base to trimming and J lost 5 bases; unmatched junction nucleotides: 8. Germline V gives CDR1 SNHLY, CDR2 FYNNEI. This CDR3 reads CASSEGGEGVDEQYF. The CDR3 DNA follows: TGTGCCAGCAGTGAAGGCGGGGAGGGTGTTGACGAGCAGTACTTC.

This sequence joins TRBV5-1 and TRBJ2-2; 12 nucleotides align to TRBD2. The junction had 11 bases not matched to a gene; V was cut back by 3 bases and J by 5 bases. The CDR3 sequence is 18 residues long. CDR1 is SGHRS and CDR2 is YFSETQ in the germline V gene. CDR3 sequence (DNA): TGCGCCAGCAGCTCCTATGGACTAGCGGGGTCTCATACCGGGGAGCTGTTTTTT. This gives the protein CASSSYGLAGSHTGELFF.

The V call is TRBV10-2, the J call TRBJ1-1, with D uncertain. This CDR3 region has 14 residues. Germline V gene lookup returns CDR1 WSHSY and CDR2 SAAADI. The V end was cut by 4 bases, the J end by 4 bases, with 13 bases between. CDR3 region: CASSVGGIGTEAFF. Written as DNA, the CDR3 is TGCGCCAGCAGTGTTGGAGGGATTGGCACTGAAGCTTTCTTT.

V usage is TRBV12-3 or TRBV12-4 and J usage is TRBJ2-3, with D perhaps matching TRBD2 (5 bases). CDR3 length equals 12 residues. V was trimmed by 7 bases and J by 7 bases, leaving 12 bases between them. The DNA for the CDR3 is TGTGCCAGCACCAGGACTGGAAATACGCAGTATTTT. Its translation is CASTRTGNTQYF.

The gene calls are TRBV6-5 and TRBJ1-2; D not resolved. Trimming took 2 bases from V and 2 from J, leaving 18 bases between them. This CDR3 has 17 amino acids. The germline gives CDR1 MNHEY, CDR2 SVGAGI. The CDR3 loop is CASSYIGEKTKNYGYTF. In nucleotides, the CDR3 is TGTGCCAGCAGTTACATAGGTGAGAAGACAAAGAACTATGGCTACACCTTC.

This sequence joins TRBV20-1 and TRBJ2-1; D may be TRBD2 (6 bases). The CDR3 sequence is 18 residues long. Trimming took 6 bases from V and 7 from J, leaving 31 bases between them. The germline CDR1 and CDR2 sequences are DFQATT and SNEGSKA (reference sequence). The DNA for the CDR3 is TGCAGTGCCCGAGACCGGATCAAGGGGACTCCTAAAGATAATGAGCAGTTCTTC. It codes for CSARDRIKGTPKDNEQFF.

This clonotype was detected only a few times. V and J are TRBV5-1 and TRBJ2-1, with 8 bases that match TRBD1. The CDR3 contains 15 residues. J lost 9 bases, V lost 4 bases, and 12 bases had no gene match. Per germline, CDR1 SGHRS and CDR2 YFSETQ. The CDR3 reads CASSPEISGGTEQFF. CDR3 nucleotides: TGCGCCAGCAGCCCCGAAATTTCAGGGGGCACTGAGCAGTTCTTC.

This clonotype was observed a handful of times. V and J are TRBV6-5 and TRBJ2-3; no clear D. Per the germline V gene, CDR1 is MNHEY and CDR2 is SVGAGI. This CDR3 is built from 15 residues. V was shortened by 1 base and J by 2 bases, with 10 bases between the two germline ends. CDR3 sequence (DNA): TGTGCCAGCAGTTACTGGCTTTCCCTCACAGATACGCAGTATTTT. Translation gives CASSYWLSLTDTQYF.

V usage is TRBV27 and J usage is TRBJ2-1; D gene unclear. Trimming pared 5 bases from V and 5 bases from J, leaving 10 bases between. Per germline, CDR1 MNHEY and CDR2 SMNVEV (reference sequence). This CDR3 is built from 13 residues. The CDR3 bases are TGTGCCAGCAGTGGACGGAGAAACAATGAGCAGTTCTTC. This translates into CASSGRRNNEQFF.

The CDR3 nucleotides read TGTGCCAGCAGTGAATATAGGAGCGGGAAGCCTCTTACGGGGGAGCTGTTTTTT. This codes for CASSEYRSGKPLTGELFF. The rearrangement joins TRBV25-1 to TRBJ2-2; 7 bases line up with TRBD2. The CDR3 totals 18 residues. With 0 bases clipped from V and 8 bases from J, the junction kept 15 bases outside the gene matches. Germline V CDR1 and CDR2: MGHDK, SYGVNS.

The genes are TRBV15 and TRBJ2-5; D is uncertain. V was pared by 3 bases and J by 5 bases, with 7 bases between. From germline, CDR1 is LNHNV and CDR2 YYDKDF (reference sequence). This CDR3 region has 12 residues. CDR3 nucleotide sequence: TGTGCCACCAGCAGTTCCTTCGAGACCCAGTACTTC. Translating it yields CATSSSFETQYF.

This clonotype was detected a few times. The genes are TRBV6-5 and TRBJ2-1; 10 bases match TRBD2. Per the germline V gene, CDR1 is MNHEY and CDR2 is SVGAGI. This CDR3 contains 15 residues. The V segment lost 4 bases and the J segment 10 bases; nucleotides outside the gene matches: 10. In nucleotides, the CDR3 is TGTGCCAGCAGTTCTCGCCAGCGGGGGGGCGGAGAGCAGTTCTTC. Encoded protein: CASSSRQRGGGEQFF.

The table lists this clonotype with many counts. J is TRBJ2-5 and V is TRBV12-3 or TRBV12-4, with 14 nucleotides matching TRBD2. This CDR3 is built from 14 residues. Trimming took 7 bases from V and 4 from J; bases not matched to a gene: 2. The CDR3 DNA sequence: TGTGCCAGCAAGGGACTAGCGGGAGTAGAGACCCAGTACTTC. Translating gives CASKGLAGVETQYF.

This clonotype was seen only a few times. The CDR3 DNA sequence: TGTGCCAGCAGCTTGCGCCTAGCGGGAGTCTACGAGCAGTACTTC. It yields the protein CASSLRLAGVYEQYF. The chain carries TRBV14 and TRBJ2-7, with 10 bases aligning to TRBD2. The germline V gene has CDR1 SGHDN and CDR2 FVKESK. After removal of 5 bases from V and 3 bases from J, the junction contained 7 bases not matched to a gene. The CDR3 has 15 amino acids.

This clonotype was counted between two and nine times. The chain recombines TRBV4-2 with TRBJ2-2; D tentatively fits TRBD1 or TRBD2 (6 bases each). V gave up 0 bases and J gave up 6 bases, with 20 bases separating them. Germline V gene sequence: CDR1 LGHNA, CDR2 YNFKEQ. This CDR3 spans 18 amino acids. Written as DNA, the CDR3 is TGTGCCAGCAGCCAAGATCTTCGGGAGAGACAGGCATCCGGGGAGCTGTTTTTT. Its translation: CASSQDLRERQASGELFF.

The chain has TRBV12-3 or TRBV12-4 and TRBJ2-7, with D perhaps TRBD2 (5 bases). This CDR3 is built from 13 residues. Trimming left V 5 bases short and J 4 bases short, with 12 bases between. The CDR3: CASSISSLYEQYF. CDR3 nucleotides: TGTGCCAGCAGTATATCTAGCCTGTACGAGCAGTACTTC.

The V and J genes are TRBV5-1 and TRBJ2-5; 9 nucleotides agree with TRBD2. This CDR3 region has 14 residues. The V segment lost 4 bases and the J segment 5 bases; nucleotides outside the gene matches: 6. Germline V gene data show CDR1 as SGHRS and CDR2 as YFSETQ. Written as DNA, the CDR3 is TGCGCCAGCAGCCCTAGCGGGAAAGGGGAGACCCAGTACTTC. It yields the protein CASSPSGKGETQYF.